The 21 T cell receptor beta chains listed next were all sequenced from one sample in a study of glioma-infiltrating T cells after dendritic cell vaccination. Time point given: after dendritic cell vaccination, including at tumor progression/relapse. The data were produced by immunoSEQ multiplex PCR, yet TCRdb's version contains in-frame clones alone and is incomplete. The table lists over 65,000 clones, around 84% of them singletons. The input for sequencing was blood, taken after dendritic cell vaccination. All receptors come from a human donor with glioblastoma.

The chain uses TRBV7-2 and TRBJ2-5; TRBD2 agrees at 8 bases. Looked up from germline, CDR1 is SGHTA and CDR2 is FQGNSA. The ends lost 5 bases at V and 6 bases at J; junction bases unmatched: 5. The CDR3 has 13 residues. This CDR3 is CASSREGRQTQYF. In nucleotides, the CDR3 is TGTGCCAGCAGCCGGGAGGGGAGGCAGACCCAGTACTTC.

V usage is TRBV7-9 and J usage is TRBJ1-5; no clear D. CDR1 and CDR2 from the germline V gene are SEHNR and FQNEAQ (reference sequence). V lost 5 bases and J lost 3, with 11 bases in between. The CDR3 is 14 amino acids. The CDR3 DNA sequence: TGTGCCAGCAGCCCTTGGGAGGCCAATCAGCCCCAGCATTTT. Residues: CASSPWEANQPQHF.

The rearrangement joins TRBV5-4 to TRBJ2-2; D is perhaps TRBD2 (6 bases). Germline lookup yields CDR1 SGHNT and CDR2 YYREEE (reference sequence). This CDR3 contains 14 residues. Trimming removed 9 bases from V and 6 bases from J, with 18 bases in between. As DNA, the CDR3 is TGTGCCACCCCCGGGGAGGAGAAGGCCGGGGAGCTGTTTTTT. Its translation: CATPGEEKAGELFF.

The chain joins TRBV6-5 to TRBJ1-5; 8 bases are a match to TRBD1. The CDR3 runs to 15 residues. V lost 0 bases and J lost 4; bases outside the gene matches: 2. Looked up from germline, CDR1 is MNHEY and CDR2 is SVGAGI. The CDR3, as DNA: TGTGCCAGCAGTTACTCATGGACAGGGAATCAGCCCCAGCATTTT. Translation gives CASSYSWTGNQPQHF.

The rearrangement links TRBV7-2 to TRBJ2-3, with D unresolved. The CDR3 extends over 14 amino acids. Germline values: CDR1 SGHTA, CDR2 FQGNSA. The V end lost 2 bases, the J end lost 1 base, and 7 bases lay between the germline ends. The CDR3 DNA is TGTGCCAGCAGCTTAAGACTCGGCACAGATACGCAGTATTTT. Protein sequence: CASSLRLGTDTQYF.

The rearrangement links TRBV19 to TRBJ1-5; possibly TRBD1 for D (5 bases). The CDR3 runs 17 residues. Trimming removed 4 bases at V and 4 bases at J, with 20 bases between. Per germline, CDR1 LNHDA and CDR2 SQIVND (reference sequence). The CDR3 spells CASSTNRRTAPNQPQHF. The CDR3 DNA reads as TGTGCCAGTAGTACAAACAGGCGAACCGCACCTAATCAGCCCCAGCATTTT. Full variable domain (rest looked up from reference TRBV19 and TRBJ1-5): DGGITQSPKYLFRKEGQNVTLSCEQNLNHDAMYWYRQDPGQGLRLIYYSQIVNDFQKGDIAEGYSVSREKKESFPLTVTSAQKNPTAFYLCASSTNRRTAPNQPQHFGDGTRLSIL.

The genes are TRBV6-1 and TRBJ1-5, with a weak D call TRBD1 (5 bases). The CDR3 has 15 residues. The V and J ends lost 0 bases and 5 bases respectively, with 11 bases between them. Germline CDR1 and CDR2: MNHNS and SASEGT. CDR3 DNA: TGTGCCAGCAGTGAAGCGCTTCAGGGTTATCAGCCCCAGCATTTT. Its protein is CASSEALQGYQPQHF.

This clone came up a few times. The chain is built from TRBV6-6 and TRBJ2-3; possibly TRBD1 for D (6 bases). V lost 5 bases and J 2 bases, leaving 14 bases between the germline ends. This CDR3 comprises 15 residues. CDR1 is MNHNY, CDR2 SVGAGI, per germline (reference sequence). The CDR3 protein is CASSHGTPYTDTQYF. For the CDR3, the DNA is TGTGCCAGCAGTCACGGGACACCCTACACAGATACGCAGTATTTT.

This sequence joins TRBV6-5 and TRBJ2-7, with D maybe TRBD1 (6 bases). The CDR3 covers 13 residues. Germline-derived CDR1 and CDR2 are MNHEY and SVGAGI. The V end lost 6 bases, the J end lost 2 bases, and 11 bases lay between the germline ends. The CDR3: CASSLTGTYEQYF. Here the CDR3 DNA reads TGTGCCAGCAGCCTAACAGGGACCTACGAGCAGTACTTC.

The CDR3 sequence is CASKGADIYGYTF. In DNA, the CDR3 is TGTGCCAGCAAAGGGGCGGACATCTATGGCTACACCTTC. The chain carries TRBV2 and TRBJ1-2; possibly TRBD1 for D (5 bases). CDR3 length: 13 residues. V was trimmed by 7 bases and J by 4 bases, leaving 13 bases between them. CDR1 and CDR2 from the germline V gene are SNHLY and FYNNEI.

The chain couples TRBV10-3 to TRBJ1-5; 11 bases are shared with TRBD1. This CDR3 is 16 amino acids long. Trimming removed 6 bases from V and 3 bases from J; junction bases left unmatched: 7. From germline, CDR1 is ENHRY and CDR2 SYGVKD. The CDR3 region is CAIRDGTGGNNQPQHF. The CDR3 DNA reads as TGTGCCATCAGGGATGGGACAGGGGGGAACAATCAGCCCCAGCATTTT.

V gene TRBV6-1 combines with J gene TRBJ2-1, with a possible D match to TRBD1 (5 bases). The CDR3 runs 14 residues. V was shortened by 2 bases and J by 5 bases, with 10 bases between the two germline ends. Germline V lookup: CDR1 MNHNS, CDR2 SASEGT. The CDR3 is CASSEQTANNEQFF. CDR3 DNA: TGTGCCAGCAGTGAACAGACAGCAAACAATGAGCAGTTCTTC.

The genes are TRBV7-2 and TRBJ2-5; tentatively, D is TRBD1 (6 bases). CDR1 and CDR2 from the germline V gene are SGHTA and FQGNSA. Trimming shortened V by 5 bases and J by 4 bases, and 14 bases separated the two germline ends. CDR3 length equals 14 residues. The CDR3 sequence: CASSPAGAPETQYF. The CDR3 DNA is TGTGCCAGCAGCCCCGCAGGGGCCCCAGAGACCCAGTACTTC.

This clone was observed a single time. The chain combines TRBV7-2 with TRBJ1-2; 12 positions agree with TRBD1. The CDR3 totals 16 residues. Germline V CDR1 and CDR2: SGHTA, FQGNSA. The V segment lost 10 bases and the J segment 3 bases; nucleotides outside the gene matches: 12. The CDR3 spells CATPGQGAAGDYGYTF. CDR3 in DNA: TGTGCCACCCCGGGACAGGGGGCTGCCGGAGACTATGGCTACACCTTC.

The chain carries TRBV5-1 and TRBJ2-5, with TRBD2 matching over 7 bases. V shed 0 bases, J shed 3 bases, and the junction held 5 bases outside the gene matches. Germline assignment: CDR1 SGHRS and CDR2 YFSETQ. The CDR3 runs 15 residues. The CDR3 reads CASSLGGGSKETQYF. DNA of the CDR3: TGCGCCAGCAGCTTGGGGGGAGGGTCCAAAGAGACCCAGTACTTC.

As for this clone: At one end, the junction sequence differs from germline, possibly due to a read error. This chain connects TRBV7-6 to TRBJ2-5, with 7 nucleotides matching TRBD2. The CDR3 has 18 amino acids. Germline CDR1 SGHVS, CDR2 FNYEAQ. The CDR3 protein is CASSLAAAWGRAEETQYF. The CDR3 DNA reads as TGTGCCAGCAGCCTAGCGGCGGCATGGGGGAGGGCCGAAGAGACCCAGTACTTC.

This chain links TRBV11-2 with TRBJ1-5, with D tentatively TRBD1 (6 bases). Germline loops: CDR1 SGHAT, CDR2 FQNNGV. This CDR3 is 15 amino acids long. The V and J ends lost 0 bases and 4 bases respectively, with 10 bases between them. The CDR3, as DNA: TGTGCCAGCAGCTTAGAAGGGGGAAAGAATCAGCCCCAGCATTTT. Its translation: CASSLEGGKNQPQHF.

The chain employs TRBV7-6 and TRBJ2-2, with 7 bases identical to TRBD1. This CDR3 comprises 17 residues. Germline V CDR1 and CDR2: SGHVS, FNYEAQ. After removal of 1 base from V and 2 bases from J, the junction contained 7 bases not matched to a gene. Here the CDR3 reads CASSLEATGANTGELFF. CDR3 DNA: TGTGCCAGCAGCTTAGAGGCAACAGGGGCAAACACCGGGGAGCTGTTTTTT.

This clone appeared a few times. V usage is TRBV6-1 and J usage is TRBJ2-3; possibly TRBD1 for D (6 bases). This CDR3 has 14 amino acids. Germline CDR1 reads MNHNS; CDR2 reads SASEGT. The V and J ends lost 4 bases and 2 bases respectively, with 10 bases between them. This chain's CDR3 is CASSAQGVTDTQYF. In DNA form, the CDR3 reads TGTGCCAGCAGTGCACAGGGAGTCACAGATACGCAGTATTTT.

The chain couples TRBV16 to TRBJ2-7, with 10 nucleotides matching TRBD2. Germline assignment: CDR1 KGHSY and CDR2 FQNENV. The CDR3 is 17 residues long. With 4 bases clipped from V and 7 bases from J, the junction kept 16 bases outside the gene matches. CDR3 region: CASSPLSGGAHVGEQYF. CDR3 coding DNA: TGTGCCAGCAGCCCACTAAGCGGGGGGGCGCATGTAGGAGAGCAGTACTTC.

In nucleotides, the CDR3 is TGCGCCAGCAGCATCGTGAGCGGGAGCTCCACCGGGGAGCTGTTTTTT. Residues: CASSIVSGSSTGELFF. The V call is TRBV5-1, the J call TRBJ2-2, with 8 bases identical to TRBD2. This CDR3 has 16 amino acids. The junction had 9 bases not matched to a gene; V was cut back by 4 bases and J by 4 bases. Germline assignment: CDR1 SGHRS and CDR2 YFSETQ.